This TCR beta chain was obtained from a study of cytomegalovirus exposure and HLA in healthy donors. Study-wide background: One earlier analysis, a look at 200 million or so T cells, found about 100 million unique TCR beta sequences. Study-wide points: A later analysis showed that HLA-associated TCR beta chains had undergone more clonal expansion than equally common others. Cytomegalovirus status was reportedly diagnosed by the classifier with high sensitivity and specificity.

Germline CDR1 reads SGHDT; CDR2 reads YYEEEE. This CDR3 is built from 15 residues. The V end was cut by 1 base, the J end by 4 bases, with 12 bases between. Primers: 60 Vbeta forward and 13 Jbeta reverse. Sequencing used immunoSEQ multiplex PCR; TCRdb keeps in-frame clones, though not all of them. Recorded for this sample: about 110,000 clones. About this clone itself: Its antigen is not identified.

This TCR was recovered from a man younger than 45 in good health and CMV-seronegative. J is TRBJ1-5 and V is TRBV5-6; perhaps TRBD1 as D (6 bases). The sample comprised PBMCs. The CDR3 sequence is CASSLSDRQNQPQHF. The CDR3 bases are TGTGCCAGCAGCTTGTCGGACAGACAAAATCAGCCCCAGCATTTT.